The entry below gives a single T cell receptor (beta chain) sequence along with its context. This clone's antigen is unknown. No base qualities exist here, and no much larger clone lies one base off it. The data were obtained in a study of identical twins (dated by TCRdb to the mid-2010s). With respect to the entire study: The study deep-sequenced TCR alpha and beta repertoires from monozygotic twins, unrelated adults of various ages and cord blood to test whether fetal clonotypes persist. To rule out contamination, replicate twin experiments were performed at different times with different library preparation protocols. What the study reported, not specific to this receptor: Compared with coincidental sharing between unrelated individuals, out-of-frame TCR alpha sequences shared between twins had an excess of sequences with low generation probability. In monozygotic twins, recombination models systematically underestimated out-of-frame TCR alpha sharing, but the models matched the sharing seen between unrelated individuals. Because the same donors could not be followed over many years, the conclusions depended on cross-sectional statistical analysis. Abundant cord blood beta clonotypes carried fewer insertions; young adult naive repertoires showed a weaker similar trend, while memory repertoires showed none. Invariant T cells such as MAIT and iNKT could partly confound zero-insertion analyses, though diverse VJ usage argued against this for most clonotypes. A weaker excess of twin sharing was found in beta out-of-frame sequences because the signal-to-noise ratio was lowered by fewer shared sequences.

All donors were healthy Caucasians. To prepare the library, 5' RACE was applied. Sequencing instrument: Illumina HiSeq 2000. Template switching added a universal primer binding site, and the final cDNA carried a unique molecular identifier that allowed TCR cDNA molecules to be counted accurately. First-strand cDNA for TCR alpha and beta chains was synthesized from specific primers in the conserved constant-segment region. To control for contamination, every cDNA library carried two barcodes: a SMART-Mk sample barcode plus Illumina barcodes. TruSeq adapter sequences and Illumina sample barcodes were added in two successive PCR steps. TCR alpha and beta cDNA libraries were sequenced on the Illumina HiSeq platform with custom primers. The authors processed their data as follows. Unique molecular identifiers were extracted from raw reads with MiGEC, and CDR3 positions were determined with MiXCR. For each individual, recombination models were inferred using an EM algorithm with the repgenHMM and IGoR tools. The analysis of shared clonotypes was done with the tcR package in R, with sharing normalized by the product of cloneset sizes. Out-of-frame nonproductive sequences were analyzed to study raw recombination free of thymic and clonal selection effects. In-frame beta chains were kept once TCRdb had trimmed the public reads at Q25 with fastp and called clones with MiXCR. CDR3 protein sequences are deduplicated, and each keeps its most common genes and DNA. It is TCRdb's table, rather than the study itself, that gives the V and J calls and clone size. The sample table contains more than 1.5 million distinct CDR3 sequences; only one count was recorded for under 35% of them. The top ten hold 0.25% to 0.3% of the sample.

Sequencing was done on a sample of cord blood. This TCR was sampled from a newborn girl in good health.

The bases read TGCAGTGCTAGCGTCCGGGGGACCTCCTACGAGCAGTACTTC. The translation is CSASVRGTSYEQYF. The chain employs TRBV20-1 and TRBJ2-7; TRBD2 could be the D gene, as 6 bases match. Via the germline V gene (reference sequence), CDR1 is DFQATT and CDR2 SNEGSKA. Between the V and J ends, shortened by 3 bases and 0 bases respectively, the junction contains 12 bases. The CDR3 goes from the cysteine to the phenylalanine over 14 residues. The CDR3 DNA has 42 bases and is translated from base 1.